This TCR beta chain was recovered during a study of T cells in Graves' hyperthyroidism and ophthalmopathy. Study-wide results and limits: Within blood appeared most thyroid clonotypes that had expanded above 0.001. Model-based prediction identified ophthalmopathy a median 6.5 months prior to its onset.

To note about this clonotype: The antigen is not known.

The TCR beta CDR3 regions underwent amplification using RNA transcripts as the source. HTBI primers drove first-round RT-PCR of the TCR CDR3. TCRdb re-derived calls from the multiplex PCR reads in MiXCR, one entry per CDR3 protein. The sample carries 350,000 or so distinct CDR3 sequences, 18% recorded once. The CDR3 has 15 amino acids. The V segment lost 2 bases and the J segment 5 bases; nucleotides outside the gene matches: 6. In germline, CDR1 is WSHSY, CDR2 SAAADI. The sample taken for sequencing was blood. The chain couples TRBV10-2 to TRBJ2-5; 9 bases are a match to TRBD1. The sequence derives from a woman aged 45-65 years with Graves' hyperthyroidism. In DNA, the CDR3 is TGCGCCAGCAGTGAGGGGACAGGGCTCCCGGAGACCCAGTACTTC. It translates to CASSEGTGLPETQYF.